A single sample gave rise to the 7 T cell receptor beta chains below, sequenced in a study of glioma-infiltrating T cells. Amplification of TCR alpha and beta CDR3 regions from RNA used iRepertoire nested multiplex PCR. TCRdb used MiXCR to reprocess the multiplex PCR reads, holding one entry per CDR3 protein. Of more than 100,000 distinct CDR3 sequences in the sample, approximately 28% were seen once. The material sequenced was glioma tissue, nonneoplastic brain tissue, or PBMCs (not recorded which). The receptor source for this set is a human donor with low-grade glioma or glioblastoma, undergoing nonglioma brain surgery, or in good health (not recorded which).

This clonotype was seen a handful of times. The J gene is TRBJ1-2, the V gene TRBV7-6; TRBD1 agrees at 8 bases. V lost 1 base and J lost 8; bases outside the gene matches: 15. Germline V gene data show CDR1 as SGHVS and CDR2 as FNYEAQ. The CDR3 totals 17 residues. CDR3 region: CASSLGIHRGVAEGYTF. For the CDR3, the DNA is TGTGCCAGCAGCTTAGGGATTCACAGGGGGGTGGCGGAAGGCTACACCTTC.

This clonotype was counted only a few times. This sequence joins TRBV5-1 and TRBJ2-5; TRBD1 matches at 10 bases. Germline CDR1 and CDR2: SGHRS and YFSETQ. V shed 3 bases, J shed 5 bases, and the junction held 10 bases outside the gene matches. The length of the CDR3 is 16 residues. CDR3 sequence reads: CASSSTGTGAHETQYF. DNA of the CDR3: TGCGCCAGCAGCTCTACCGGGACAGGGGCCCACGAGACCCAGTACTTC.

This clonotype has at least ten counts. The rearrangement uses TRBV14 and TRBJ1-1; D is possibly TRBD1 (6 bases). V lost 5 bases, J lost 2 bases, and 9 bases lay in between. This CDR3 contains 13 residues. The germline V gene encodes CDR1 SGHDN and CDR2 FVKESK. CDR3 amino acids: CASSWDTNTEAFF. The CDR3 nucleotides read TGTGCCAGCAGCTGGGACACCAACACTGAAGCTTTCTTT. The whole variable domain, filled in from reference TRBV14 and TRBJ1-1, reads EAGVTQFPSHSVIEKGQTVTLRCDPISGHDNLYWYRRVMGKEIKFLLHFVKESKQDESGMPNNRFLAERTGGTYSTLKVQPAELEDSGVYFCASSWDTNTEAFFGQGTRLTVV.

The chain has TRBV11-1 and TRBJ2-1, with 8 positions matching TRBD2. CDR1 is SGHAT, CDR2 FQDESV, per germline (reference sequence). V trimming: 5 bases; J trimming: 6 bases; junction bases outside the gene matches: 9. This CDR3 is built from 15 residues. The CDR3 reads CASSHEAGEGNEQFF. The CDR3, as DNA: TGTGCCAGCAGCCACGAAGCGGGGGAGGGCAATGAGCAGTTCTTC.

The sample holds many counts of this clonotype. The rearrangement links TRBV2 to TRBJ1-5; D gene uncertain. Trimming pared 7 bases from V and 5 bases from J, leaving 12 bases between. The CDR3 extends over 13 amino acids. Per the germline V gene, CDR1 is SNHLY and CDR2 is FYNNEI. The CDR3 nucleotides are TGTGCCAGCATACGGGAAAGGGATCAGCCCCAGCATTTT. Residues: CASIRERDQPQHF.

As regards this clonotype: This clone may be a read error of a much larger clone one base away. The genes are TRBV6-2 or TRBV6-3 and TRBJ2-5; 7 bases map to TRBD1. Trimming removed 6 bases from V and 9 bases from J; junction bases left unmatched: 10. This CDR3 comprises 13 residues. Germline assignment: CDR1 MNHEY and CDR2 SVGEGT. CDR3: CASSRWDRTPQYF. Written as DNA, the CDR3 is TGTGCCAGCAGCCGCTGGGACAGAACTCCCCAGTACTTC.

Many counts were recorded for this clonotype. The J gene is TRBJ1-2, the V gene TRBV11-2, with no clear D. The CDR3 sequence is 14 residues long. V lost 2 bases to trimming and J lost 1 base, with 8 bases between them. Germline lookup yields CDR1 SGHAT and CDR2 FQNNGV. Here the CDR3 DNA reads TGTGCCAGCAGCTTATACTCTATTAACTATGGCTACACCTTC. It translates to CASSLYSINYGYTF.